This paragraph reports one T cell receptor beta chain. This may be a read error: a much more frequent sequence differs by one nucleotide. Production of TCR beta cDNA used approximately 480 ng total RNA together with a constant-region primer. Slightly modified ARM-PCR, run as three nested multiplex PCR rounds, produced the TCR beta libraries. The first two PCR rounds used TRBV1-TRBV30 primers with a Cbeta primer, approximately 10 cycles each. A single record per CDR3 protein comes from TCRdb applying MiXCR to the multiplex PCR reads. The sample contains around 99,000 distinct CDR3 sequences, 65% to 70% of which appear only once. This sample is drawn from a study of tumor-infiltrating lymphocytes in primary liver carcinoma. The study co-extracted DNA and RNA from about 19-30 mg of unsorted bulk tissue. The CDR3 runs 15 residues. Germline V lookup: CDR1 MGHRA, CDR2 YSYEKL. With V trimmed by 8 bases and J by 2 bases, 11 bases remained unmatched.

This TCR was recovered from a man aged 40-55 years with primary liver carcinoma and hepatitis B virus infection. Source material: tumor-adjacent normal liver tissue. The chain links TRBV4-1 to TRBJ1-2; 7 bases line up with TRBD1. In nucleotides, the CDR3 is TGCGCCAGCGGCCCACAACAGGGACAGAACTATGGCTACACCTTC. Its translation is CASGPQQGQNYGYTF.